A selection of T cell receptor beta chains follows, all from one sample in a study of shared clonotypes between healthy human individuals. Profiling relied on immunoSEQ multiplex PCR, and the TCRdb table lists in-frame clones only, not all of them. The top ten hold more than 1.5% of the sample, which has around 2.1 million clones, under 95% seen once. The sample consisted of naive CD8+ T cells from PBMCs. The receptors shown here come from a man younger than 35 in good health. Some clones in this sample may be carry-over from other donors' samples. Both conserved end residues are part of each CDR3. A D gene is named only where the DNA matches it firmly.

D gene | V gene | CDR3 protein
. | TRBV27 | CASSPRLGADTQYF
. | TRBV10-3 | CAISVDRRTYEQYF
. | TRBV28 | CASSLSNRYNYGYTF
. | TRBV4-3 | CASSRGGVYEQFF
. | TRBV29-1 | CSVRTGSYNEQFF
TRBD1 | TRBV19 | CASSMRGQGLEYEQYF
TRBD2 | TRBV6-6 | CASSYLSGSYFYEQYF
. | TRBV7-9 | CASSLSGFQTGELFF
. | TRBV30 | CAWKETRTSEQFF
TRBD1 | TRBV5-1 | CASSLNWTGYYNEQFF
. | TRBV6-5 | CASSPDSLFYNEQFF
TRBD1 | TRBV7-8 | CASSARTGPTYEQYF
. | TRBV10-3 | CAISDTTGMNTEAFF
. | TRBV6-5 | CASSYVGQEAFF
TRBD1 | TRBV11-2 | CASSPYRGPFYEQYF
. | TRBV7-8 | CASSLAYTDTQYF
. | TRBV29-1 | CSVEDLWDGNVLTF
TRBD2 | TRBV9 | CASSGLATTGELFF
TRBD1 | TRBV5-1 | CASSWDRDPYYEQYF
TRBD1 | TRBV28 | CASSSWTGELFYEQYF